The 20 T cell receptor beta chains below were found in one sample sequenced in a study of shared clonotypes between healthy human individuals. TCRdb's table, derived via immunoSEQ multiplex PCR, lists solely in-frame clones and lacks some. The data hold about 490,000 clones, with approximately 78% observed a single time. Sequenced input: PBMCs. These receptors all come from a woman between 40 and 55 years old in good health. Some clones in this sample may be carry-over from other donors' samples.

The CDR3 region has the DNA TGTGCCAGCAGCGTTGTGGGGTCAGTCCAGCCCCAGCATTTT. Translated, it gives CASSVVGSVQPQHF. The chain employs TRBV27 and TRBJ1-5; D remains ambiguous. Trimming shortened V by 6 bases and J by 7 bases, and 16 bases separated the two germline ends. The CDR3 extends over 14 amino acids. The V gene's germline CDR1 is MNHEY and CDR2 SMNVEV (reference sequence).

The rearrangement joins TRBV7-9 to TRBJ2-2, with TRBD2 matching 7 bases. V shed 6 bases and J 6 bases; nucleotides not matched to a gene: 13. Germline V gene lookup returns CDR1 SEHNR and CDR2 FQNEAQ (reference sequence). CDR3 length equals 16 residues. The CDR3 DNA sequence: TGTGCCAGCAGACAGATTCGGGGGAGGGCGTCCGGGGAGCTGTTTTTT. Protein sequence: CASRQIRGRASGELFF.

This chain's CDR3 is CASSPPPGLMYEQYF. The CDR3, as DNA: TGTGCCAGCAGTCCACCTCCCGGACTGATGTACGAGCAGTACTTC. This chain links TRBV27 with TRBJ2-7; the D gene is possibly TRBD2 (5 bases). The CDR3 consists of 15 residues. Germline CDR1 reads MNHEY; CDR2 reads SMNVEV (reference sequence). The V end lost 5 bases, the J end lost 4 bases, and 18 bases lay between the germline ends.

This sequence joins TRBV5-5 and TRBJ2-1; TRBD1 or TRBD2 may be the D gene (5 bases each). The germline gives CDR1 SGHKS, CDR2 YYEKEE (reference sequence). The V gene lost 4 bases and the J gene lost 12 bases, with 14 bases spanning the gap. CDR3 length: 12 residues. This CDR3 is CASSLFGGTQFF. CDR3 DNA sequence: TGTGCCAGCAGCCTATTTGGGGGTACGCAGTTCTTC.

The genes are TRBV5-1 and TRBJ2-2; no definite D call. CDR3 size: 16 residues. CDR1 and CDR2 from the germline V gene are SGHRS and YFSETQ. V lost 0 bases and J lost 0, with 9 bases in between. The CDR3 loop is CASSLDGAPNTGELFF. In nucleotides, the CDR3 is TGCGCCAGCAGCTTGGATGGAGCCCCGAACACCGGGGAGCTGTTTTTT.

This clone came up once. The gene calls are TRBV2 and TRBJ2-7, with D tentatively TRBD1 (6 bases). The CDR3 sequence is 13 residues long. Trimming cost V 6 bases and J 5 bases, with 14 bases left between them. Looked up from germline, CDR1 is SNHLY and CDR2 is FYNNEI. The CDR3 DNA reads TGTGCCAGCAGCGCCGACAGGTCCAACGAGCAGTACTTC. Translating it yields CASSADRSNEQYF.

This clone was recorded once. As DNA, the CDR3 is TGTGCCAGCAGCACCGCCCGGGACACCGGGGAGCTGTTTTTT. Its translation is CASSTARDTGELFF. The chain couples TRBV7-3 to TRBJ2-2; D is uncertain. V was pared by 5 bases and J by 3 bases, with 10 bases between. The CDR3 is 14 residues long. Germline CDR1 reads SGHTA; CDR2 reads FQGTGA. Using reference TRBV7-3 and TRBJ2-2 for the parts outside the CDR3, the full variable domain is GAGVSQTPSNKVTEKGKYVELRCDPISGHTALYWYRQSLGQGPEFLIYFQGTGAADDSGLPNDRFFAVRPEGSVSTLKIQRTERGDSAVYLCASSTARDTGELFFGEGSRLTVL.

This clone was found a few times. This chain uses TRBV6-5 with TRBJ1-2, with a weak D call TRBD1 (6 bases). CDR3 length: 14 amino acids. Germline V gives CDR1 MNHEY, CDR2 SVGAGI. Trimming pared 4 bases from V and 2 bases from J, leaving 11 bases between. The CDR3 loop is CASSSGGGNYGYTF. CDR3 sequence (DNA): TGTGCCAGCAGTTCGGGAGGGGGGAACTATGGCTACACCTTC.

This clone appeared a single time. V gene TRBV5-1 combines with J gene TRBJ2-5; D could derive from TRBD1 or TRBD2 (5 bases each). The CDR3 extends over 15 amino acids. With 3 bases removed from V and 2 bases from J, the gap between germline ends came to 14 bases. Germline V gene lookup returns CDR1 SGHRS and CDR2 YFSETQ. The CDR3 loop is CASSWGPRFQETQYF. CDR3 in DNA: TGCGCCAGCAGCTGGGGACCCCGGTTTCAAGAGACCCAGTACTTC.

The chain joins TRBV7-9 to TRBJ2-7; no firm D call. This CDR3 contains 13 residues. The V and J ends lost 3 bases and 3 bases respectively, with 9 bases between them. CDR1 and CDR2 from the germline V gene are SEHNR and FQNEAQ (reference sequence). CDR3 in DNA: TGTGCCAGCAGCTTGAACAGCGACTACGAGCAGTACTTC. Encoded protein: CASSLNSDYEQYF.

The chain carries TRBV10-1 and TRBJ2-7; 7 bases line up with TRBD2. CDR3 length equals 13 residues. The germline gives CDR1 WNHNN, CDR2 SYGVQD (reference sequence). J was trimmed by 7 bases and V by 4 bases; bases with no gene match: 7. The CDR3 here is CASSGREHSEQYF. CDR3 sequence (DNA): TGCGCCAGCAGTGGGCGGGAGCACTCTGAGCAGTACTTC.

The chain carries TRBV10-2 and TRBJ2-1, with TRBD2 matching 7 bases. J gave up 6 bases and V 6 bases, and 8 bases lay outside the gene matches. This CDR3 is 14 amino acids long. Germline CDR1 is WSHSY and CDR2 is SAAADI. The CDR3 protein is CASSQLALSNEQFF. Written as DNA, the CDR3 is TGCGCCAGCAGCCAACTAGCGCTAAGCAATGAGCAGTTCTTC.

The chain's CDR3 is CAISGTVNTGELFF. In DNA, the CDR3 is TGTGCCATCAGTGGGACGGTTAACACCGGGGAGCTGTTTTTT. The V call is TRBV10-3, the J call TRBJ2-2; D is undetermined. Germline V gene sequence: CDR1 ENHRY, CDR2 SYGVKD. CDR3 length: 14 residues. V lost 4 bases and J lost 2, with 8 bases in between.

This clone was found a few times. The rearrangement links TRBV6-1 to TRBJ1-2; D remains ambiguous. Germline V lookup: CDR1 MNHNS, CDR2 SASEGT. The CDR3 has 14 residues. V was clipped by 2 bases and J by 6 bases, with 13 bases between them. The CDR3 DNA follows: TGTGCCAGCAGTGAACTTGAACCCTCGGATGGCTACACCTTC. It specifies CASSELEPSDGYTF.

This sequence joins TRBV28 and TRBJ1-5, with a possible D match to TRBD1 (5 bases). Trimming left V 3 bases short and J 0 bases short, with 12 bases between. Germline CDR1 reads MDHEN; CDR2 reads SYDVKM. There are 16 residues in the CDR3. This CDR3 reads CASSFGTQYSNQPQHF. The CDR3 coding sequence is TGTGCCAGCAGTTTTGGGACGCAGTATAGCAATCAGCCCCAGCATTTT.

This clone has just a few counts. The rearrangement uses TRBV4-1 and TRBJ1-1; 7 bases match TRBD1. This CDR3 has 14 residues. Germline CDR1 MGHRA, CDR2 YSYEKL. V dropped 4 bases and J dropped 4; count of bases not matched to a gene: 6. The CDR3 spells CASSRTTGTTEAFF. CDR3 DNA: TGCGCCAGCAGCCGCACGACAGGGACCACTGAAGCTTTCTTT.

The rearrangement links TRBV6-5 to TRBJ1-1; no reliable D call. Trimming shortened V by 7 bases and J by 8 bases, and 11 bases separated the two germline ends. Germline CDR1 and CDR2: MNHEY and SVGAGI. This CDR3 region has 11 residues. The CDR3 bases are TGTGCCAGCACCTCCGGGCCCGAAGCTTTCTTT. Its protein is CASTSGPEAFF.

This chain joins TRBV20-1 and TRBJ2-2; D remains unclear. In germline, CDR1 is DFQATT, CDR2 SNEGSKA (reference sequence). V shed 5 bases and J shed 6 bases, with 7 bases lying between them. This CDR3 region has 11 residues. The CDR3, as DNA: TGCAGTGCTGAAGGGCCCGGGGAGCTGTTTTTT. Translated: CSAEGPGELFF.

V gene TRBV11-1 combines with J gene TRBJ1-3; 7 bases are a match to TRBD1. This CDR3 has 15 residues. V lost 6 bases, J lost 3 bases, and 8 bases stayed unmatched. Germline values: CDR1 SGHAT, CDR2 FQDESV (reference sequence). The CDR3 coding sequence is TGTGCCAGCAGGCCAACAGGGGAGGTTGGAAACACCATATATTTT. Translating gives CASRPTGEVGNTIYF.

V usage is TRBV18 and J usage is TRBJ2-5; D tentatively reads TRBD1 or TRBD2 (5 bases each). In germline, CDR1 is KGHSH, CDR2 LQKENI. The CDR3 contains 17 residues. V shed 0 bases and J shed 4 bases, with 18 bases lying between them. The CDR3 here is CASSPPISKGGGETQYF. The CDR3 region has the DNA TGTGCCAGCTCACCACCCATATCGAAGGGTGGGGGAGAGACCCAGTACTTC.